The 20 T cell receptor beta chains listed next were all sequenced from one sample in a study of blood T cell repertoires in COVID-19. Sequencing used immunoSEQ multiplex PCR; TCRdb keeps in-frame clones, though not all of them. This table holds roughly 200,000 clones, 85% found once. The sequenced material came from PBMCs or T cells enriched from blood (not recorded which). The receptor set was obtained from a man aged 35 to 55 who had recovered from COVID-19.

The chain combines TRBV19 with TRBJ1-5; 10 nucleotides align to TRBD1. The CDR3 covers 17 residues. Germline V gene lookup returns CDR1 LNHDA and CDR2 SQIVND (reference sequence). V dropped 6 bases and J dropped 1; count of bases not matched to a gene: 9. CDR3 sequence (DNA): TGTGCCAGTAGGGCCGGGACAGGGGCGCGGAGCAATCAGCCCCAGCATTTT. This codes for CASRAGTGARSNQPQHF. The whole variable domain, filled in from reference TRBV19 and TRBJ1-5, reads DGGITQSPKYLFRKEGQNVTLSCEQNLNHDAMYWYRQDPGQGLRLIYYSQIVNDFQKGDIAEGYSVSREKKESFPLTVTSAQKNPTAFYLCASRAGTGARSNQPQHFGDGTRLSIL.

The chain uses TRBV4-1 and TRBJ2-7, with 7 bases identical to TRBD1. V trimming: 1 base; J trimming: 2 bases; junction bases outside the gene matches: 2. The CDR3 totals 14 residues. CDR1 is MGHRA, CDR2 YSYEKL, per germline. In DNA, the CDR3 is TGCGCCAGCAGCCAAGGACAGGGCGCCTACGAGCAGTACTTC. Its protein is CASSQGQGAYEQYF.

V and J are TRBV10-3 and TRBJ2-1, with D possibly TRBD2 on 6 matching bases. The CDR3 extends over 17 amino acids. V shed 0 bases and J shed 3 bases, with 15 bases lying between them. The V gene's germline CDR1 is ENHRY and CDR2 SYGVKD. The CDR3 DNA is TGTGCCATCAGTGAGTCCTCGGGACTGGAGCTCTACAATGAGCAGTTCTTC. It encodes CAISESSGLELYNEQFF.

This clone is a singleton in its sample. In DNA form, the CDR3 reads TGTGCCAGCAGTGAGACAGCCATAAACACTGAAGCTTTCTTT. It codes for CASSETAINTEAFF. The chain joins TRBV25-1 to TRBJ1-1, with D possibly matching TRBD1 (5 bases). This CDR3 comprises 14 residues. V lost 3 bases, J lost 2 bases, and 10 bases lay in between. Germline CDR1 and CDR2: MGHDK and SYGVNS.

The chain recombines TRBV7-8 with TRBJ1-4, with D unresolved. The CDR3 contains 13 residues. Trimming cost V 5 bases and J 7 bases, with 11 bases left between them. Germline V CDR1 and CDR2: SGHVS, FQNEAQ. The CDR3 DNA reads TGTGCCAGCAGCCTAGGACTCGGTGAAAAACTGTTTTTT. It codes for CASSLGLGEKLFF.

The gene calls are TRBV5-1 and TRBJ2-7; 8 nucleotides line up with TRBD1. This CDR3 region has 15 residues. V was pared by 0 bases and J by 3 bases, with 5 bases of the junction left unmatched. Germline CDR1 reads SGHRS; CDR2 reads YFSETQ. The DNA for the CDR3 is TGCGCCAGCAGCTTGGAAGCAGGGGGCGGCTACGAGCAGTACTTC. Protein product: CASSLEAGGGYEQYF. Full variable domain (remainder filled in from reference TRBV5-1 and TRBJ2-7): KAGVTQTPRYLIKTRGQQVTLSCSPISGHRSVSWYQQTPGQGLQFLFEYFSETQRNKGNFPGRFSGRQFSNSRSEMNVSTLELGDSALYLCASSLEAGGGYEQYFGPGTRLTVT.

The chain carries TRBV28 and TRBJ1-5; D possibly corresponds to TRBD1 (6 bases). The V gene lost 7 bases and the J gene lost 3 bases, with 16 bases spanning the gap. The germline V gene has CDR1 MDHEN and CDR2 SYDVKM. The CDR3 is 15 residues long. The CDR3, as DNA: TGTGCCAGCACTCGAAAACAGGGTTTCAATCAGCCCCAGCATTTT. Translated: CASTRKQGFNQPQHF.

V is TRBV30 and J is TRBJ1-4, with D hard to call. Trimming stripped 6 bases from V and 7 bases from J, with 21 bases between. CDR3 length: 15 amino acids. Germline-derived CDR1 and CDR2 are GTSNPN and SVGIG (reference sequence). The CDR3 DNA is TGTGCCTGTCGAAGCGGGGTTGGCGGGCGTGAAAAACTGTTTTTT. Its translation: CACRSGVGGREKLFF.

The chain couples TRBV9 to TRBJ1-1; 9 bases map to TRBD1. Looked up from germline, CDR1 is SGDLS and CDR2 is YYNGEE. The CDR3 is 15 amino acids. Trimming at V came to 0 bases and at J to 7 bases, leaving 7 bases not matched to a gene. The CDR3 DNA follows: TGTGCCAGCAGCGTAGCACAGGGGGCGCGCGGTGAAGCTTTCTTT. It yields the protein CASSVAQGARGEAFF. Filled out from reference TRBV9 and TRBJ1-1, the complete variable domain reads DSGVTQTPKHLITATGQRVTLRCSPRSGDLSVYWYQQSLDQGLQFLIQYYNGEERAKGNILERFSAQQFPDLHSELNLSSLELGDSALYFCASSVAQGARGEAFFGQGTRLTVV.

V usage is TRBV30 and J usage is TRBJ2-1; a possible D gene is TRBD1 (6 bases). The germline V gene encodes CDR1 GTSNPN and CDR2 SVGIG (reference sequence). V lost 4 bases and J 8 bases, leaving 18 bases between the germline ends. CDR3 length equals 14 residues. The chain's CDR3 is CAWTTGTHNDEQFF. CDR3 sequence (DNA): TGTGCCTGGACAACCGGGACACATAACGATGAGCAGTTCTTC.

The chain recombines TRBV9 with TRBJ1-2, with D uncertain. The CDR3 is made up of 11 amino acids. Germline assignment: CDR1 SGDLS and CDR2 YYNGEE. V gave up 4 bases and J gave up 8 bases, with 9 bases separating them. The CDR3 is CASSSGSGYTF. The CDR3, as DNA: TGTGCCAGCAGCTCCGGGTCCGGCTACACCTTC.

This chain uses TRBV6-1 with TRBJ2-7; 9 bases agree with TRBD2. Germline CDR1 reads MNHNS; CDR2 reads SASEGT. V lost 7 bases and J lost 6; bases outside the gene matches: 13. The CDR3 is 15 amino acids. CDR3 DNA: TGTGCCAGCACCGACCCGGGCGGGAGGGTCTCCGAGCAGTACTTC. Translating it yields CASTDPGGRVSEQYF.

V is TRBV11-2 and J is TRBJ2-3; the match to TRBD2 covers 7 bases. The germline V gene has CDR1 SGHAT and CDR2 FQNNGV. The CDR3 is made up of 15 amino acids. V gave up 1 base and J gave up 9 bases; unmatched junction bases: 10. In DNA form, the CDR3 reads TGTGCCAGCAGCTTAGGCGGGAGTGTCCCCCAGACGCAGTATTTT. It translates to CASSLGGSVPQTQYF.

This chain links TRBV5-4 with TRBJ1-2, with 8 bases that match TRBD1. From germline, CDR1 is SGHNT and CDR2 YYREEE (reference sequence). V shed 3 bases, J shed 4 bases, and the junction held 5 bases outside the gene matches. The CDR3 extends over 14 amino acids. The DNA for the CDR3 is TGTGCCAGCAGCTCCACCGACAGGGGCTATGGCTACACCTTC. This sequence encodes CASSSTDRGYGYTF.

The chain combines TRBV21-1 with TRBJ1-2; TRBD1 is the table's D call and was not checked against the DNA. TRBV21-1 is a pseudogene segment. This CDR3 is 13 amino acids long. CDR3 nucleotides: TGTGCCAGCAGCAAAGCGGCAGTCTATGGCTACACCTTC. Protein product: CASSKAAVYGYTF.

The V call is TRBV2, the J call TRBJ2-2; D unclear. The CDR3 is 14 amino acids. In germline, CDR1 is SNHLY, CDR2 FYNNEI. Trimming left V 6 bases short and J 6 bases short, with 14 bases between. CDR3 DNA: TGTGCCAGCAGCACCCTCTCAGAGGCCGGGGAGCTGTTTTTT. It is translated as CASSTLSEAGELFF.

The rearrangement links TRBV7-2 to TRBJ1-4, with TRBD1 identical over 7 bases. This CDR3 has 13 amino acids. CDR1 and CDR2 from the germline V gene are SGHTA and FQGNSA. With V trimmed by 8 bases and J by 7 bases, 7 bases remained unmatched. CDR3 protein: CASVRGLGEKLFF. CDR3 nucleotides: TGTGCCAGCGTAAGGGGGCTCGGTGAAAAACTGTTTTTT.

This clone was counted only a few times. The rearrangement links TRBV19 to TRBJ1-2; 8 bases are shared with TRBD1. J lost 4 bases, V lost 5 bases, and 9 bases had no gene match. The length of the CDR3 is 15 residues. The germline V gene has CDR1 LNHDA and CDR2 SQIVND (reference sequence). CDR3 coding DNA: TGTGCCAGTAGTTTAAACTCGGGACAGGTCTATGGCTACACCTTC. Its translation: CASSLNSGQVYGYTF.

As regards this clone: An end of the junction does not agree with germline; a read error may underlie this. This chain links TRBV7-2 with TRBJ2-7; 11 bases map to TRBD2. Germline V gene sequence: CDR1 SGHTA, CDR2 FQGNSA. CDR3 length: 15 residues. The CDR3 region has the DNA TGTGCCAGCAACTTAGGGACTAGCGGAACCTACGAGCAGTACTTC. Its translation: CASNLGTSGTYEQYF.

This clone has only one observation. The chain joins TRBV28 to TRBJ1-3; weak D call: TRBD1 (5 bases). Looked up from germline, CDR1 is MDHEN and CDR2 is SYDVKM. The CDR3 extends over 13 amino acids. Trimming removed 5 bases at V and 1 base at J, with 6 bases between. CDR3 amino acids: CASSDSSGNTIYF. The DNA for the CDR3 is TGTGCCAGCAGTGACAGTTCTGGAAACACCATATATTTT.